The T cell receptor beta chain described here comes from a study of response to subunit inactivated influenza vaccine. The CDR3 has 17 amino acids. Germline CDR1 reads DFQATT; CDR2 reads SNEGSKA (reference sequence). V gave up 2 bases and J gave up 0 bases, with 17 bases separating them. General study findings and limits: That few new T cells are recruited by each seasonal influenza vaccination was the authors' suggestion.

TCRdb reprocessed the RT-PCR reads via MiXCR and lists one record per CDR3 protein. The profile covers some 640,000 distinct CDR3 sequences, with around 13% appearing a single time and 6% to 8% taken by the ten largest. Notes on this clonotype: Antigen specificity is unknown.

V gene TRBV20-1 combines with J gene TRBJ2-1; D remains unclear. The source material was PBMCs from blood, sampled 14 to 15 days before vaccination. The TCR comes from a man over 45 who received an inactivated influenza vaccine. CDR3 nucleotides: TGCAGTGCTAGACCCCCCACCCCCCGGGCCTCCTACAATGAGCAGTTCTTC. It translates to CSARPPTPRASYNEQFF.